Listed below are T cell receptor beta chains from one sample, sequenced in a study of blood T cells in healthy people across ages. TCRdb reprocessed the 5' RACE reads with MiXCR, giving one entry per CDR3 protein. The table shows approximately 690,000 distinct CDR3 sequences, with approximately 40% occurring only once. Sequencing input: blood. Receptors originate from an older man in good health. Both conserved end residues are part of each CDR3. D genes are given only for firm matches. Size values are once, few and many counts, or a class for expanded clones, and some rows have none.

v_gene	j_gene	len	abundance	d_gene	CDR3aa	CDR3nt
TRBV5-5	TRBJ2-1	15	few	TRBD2	CASSWGLAGLDEQFF	TGTGCCAGCAGCTGGGGACTAGCGGGTCTCGATGAGCAGTTCTTC
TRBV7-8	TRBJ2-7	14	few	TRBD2	CAGTSGGFGGEQYF	TGTGCCGGGACTAGCGGGGGATTCGGGGGTGAGCAGTACTTC
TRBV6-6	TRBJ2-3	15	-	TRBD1	CASSVGTASTDTQYF	TGTGCCAGCAGTGTAGGGACAGCTAGCACAGATACGCAGTATTTT
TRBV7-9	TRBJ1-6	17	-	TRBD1	CASSDGTGGAYNSPLHF	TGTGCCAGCAGTGACGGAACAGGGGGCGCTTATAATTCACCCCTCCACTTT
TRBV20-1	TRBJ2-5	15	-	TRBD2	CSASMAGGPGETQYF	TGCAGTGCTAGTATGGCGGGAGGGCCTGGGGAGACCCAGTACTTC
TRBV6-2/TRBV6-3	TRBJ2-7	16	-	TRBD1	CASSQTTGTGYSEQYF	TGTGCCAGCAGTCAAACGACCGGGACAGGCTACTCCGAGCAGTACTTC
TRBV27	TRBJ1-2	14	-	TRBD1	CASSAGTANYGYTF	TGTGCCAGCAGTGCCGGGACAGCCAACTATGGCTACACCTTC
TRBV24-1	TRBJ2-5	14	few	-	CATSEPGNQETQYF	TGTGCCACCAGTGAACCGGGAAACCAAGAGACCCAGTACTTC
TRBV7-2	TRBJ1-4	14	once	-	CASSPGGSSEKLFF	TGTGCCAGCAGCCCCGGTGGTAGCAGTGAAAAACTGTTTTTT
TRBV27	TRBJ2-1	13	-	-	CASSLIYDNEQFF	TGTGCCAGCAGTTTAATCTATGACAATGAGCAGTTCTTC
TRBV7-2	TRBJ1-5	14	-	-	CASSFRRWDQPQHF	TGTGCCAGCAGCTTCAGACGGTGGGATCAGCCCCAGCATTTT
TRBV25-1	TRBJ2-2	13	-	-	CASSEPIREELFF	TGTGCCAGCAGTGAACCCATAAGAGAGGAGCTGTTTTTT
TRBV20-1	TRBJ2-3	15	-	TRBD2	CSATGLATSTDTQYF	TGCAGTGCTACCGGACTAGCGACAAGCACAGATACGCAGTATTTT
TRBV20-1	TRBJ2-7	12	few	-	CSATQGSYEQYF	TGCAGTGCAACTCAGGGATCCTACGAGCAGTACTTC
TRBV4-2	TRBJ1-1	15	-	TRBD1	CASSQGGQSNTEAFF	TGTGCCAGCAGCCAAGGGGGACAGTCGAACACTGAAGCTTTCTTT
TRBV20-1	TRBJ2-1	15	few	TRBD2	CSASPGLAGLNEQFF	TGCAGTGCTAGCCCCGGACTAGCGGGGCTCAATGAGCAGTTCTTC
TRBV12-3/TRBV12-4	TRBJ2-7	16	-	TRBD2	CASSDRTSGRFNEQYF	TGTGCCAGCAGTGATCGGACTAGCGGGAGATTCAATGAGCAGTACTTC
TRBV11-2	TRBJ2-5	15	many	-	CASSTHSGAGETQYF	TGTGCCAGCAGTACTCATTCGGGTGCGGGAGAGACCCAGTACTTC
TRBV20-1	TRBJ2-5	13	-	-	CSTPVAPQETQYF	TGCAGTACTCCGGTTGCCCCGCAAGAGACCCAGTACTTC
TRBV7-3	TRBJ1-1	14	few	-	CASSLIGGGTEAFF	TGTGCCAGCAGCTTAATCGGCGGGGGCACTGAAGCTTTCTTT
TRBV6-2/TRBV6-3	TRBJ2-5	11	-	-	CASSYANEQYF	TGTGCCAGCAGTTACGCCAATGAGCAGTACTTC
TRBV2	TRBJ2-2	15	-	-	CASSTLRTRTGELFF	TGTGCCAGCAGCACGTTGAGGACCCGGACCGGGGAGCTGTTTTTT
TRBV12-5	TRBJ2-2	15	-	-	CASGLVLASLGELFF	TGTGCTAGTGGTTTGGTACTGGCCTCGTTGGGGGAGCTGTTTTTT
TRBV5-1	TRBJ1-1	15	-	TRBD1	CASSLGQTGKTEAFF	TGCGCCAGCAGCTTGGGACAGACAGGGAAAACTGAAGCTTTCTTT
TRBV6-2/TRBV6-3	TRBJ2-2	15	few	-	CASSHPDHNTGELFF	TGTGCCAGCAGTCACCCGGACCACAACACCGGGGAGCTGTTTTTT
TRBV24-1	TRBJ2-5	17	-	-	CATSDLLQGGDEETQYF	TGTGCCACCAGTGATTTGCTACAGGGTGGAGATGAGGAGACCCAGTACTTC
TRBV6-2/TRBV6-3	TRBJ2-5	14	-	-	CASSSGQIYNEQYF	TGTGCCAGCAGTTCGGGACAAATATACAATGAGCAGTACTTC
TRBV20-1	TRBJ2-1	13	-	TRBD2	CRASGSSYNEQFF	TGCAGGGCTAGCGGGAGCTCCTACAATGAGCAGTTCTTC
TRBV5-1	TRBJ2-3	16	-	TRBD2	CASSRRLAGAVDTQYF	TGCGCCAGCAGCAGAAGACTAGCGGGGGCCGTAGATACGCAGTATTTT
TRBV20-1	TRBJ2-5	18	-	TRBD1	CSASHGGGGTGGQETQYF	TGCAGTGCTTCGCATGGGGGAGGAGGGACAGGGGGCCAAGAGACCCAGTACTTC
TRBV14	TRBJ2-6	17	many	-	CASSQVPGSSGANVLTF	TGTGCCAGCAGCCAAGTCCCAGGCTCCTCTGGGGCCAACGTCCTGACTTTC
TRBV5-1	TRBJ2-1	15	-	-	CASSLVSEPYNEQFF	TGCGCCAGCAGCTTGGTTTCAGAACCCTACAATGAGCAGTTCTTC
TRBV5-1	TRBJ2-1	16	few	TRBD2	CASSSTGTTSYNEQFF	TGCGCCAGCAGCTCTACCGGGACTACGTCTTACAATGAGCAGTTCTTC
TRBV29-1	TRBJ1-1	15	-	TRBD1	CSARDITGGNTEAFF	TGCAGCGCCAGAGATATCACAGGGGGGAACACTGAAGCTTTCTTT
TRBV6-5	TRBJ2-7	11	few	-	CASSHRGEQYF	TGTGCCAGCAGCCACCGGGGCGAGCAGTACTTC
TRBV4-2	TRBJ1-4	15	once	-	CASSQEEGVREKLVF	TGTGCCAGCAGCCAAGAGGAGGGAGTCCGGGAAAAACTGGTTTTT
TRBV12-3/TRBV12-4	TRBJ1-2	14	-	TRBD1	CASRRQGANDGYTF	TGTGCCAGCAGGCGACAGGGGGCCAACGATGGCTACACCTTC
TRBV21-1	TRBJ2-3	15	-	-	CASSKEREYTDTQYF	TGTGCCAGCAGCAAAGAAAGGGAGTACACAGATACGCAGTATTTT
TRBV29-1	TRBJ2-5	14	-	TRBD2	CSVRLAGGPGAQYF	TGCAGCGTGAGACTAGCGGGAGGGCCCGGGGCCCAGTACTTC
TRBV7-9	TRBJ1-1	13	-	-	CASSLSSTTEAFF	TGTGCCAGCAGCCTTAGCTCAACAACTGAAGCTTTCTTT
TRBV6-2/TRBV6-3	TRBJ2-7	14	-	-	CASSLVGARDEQYF	TGTGCCAGCAGTTTGGTGGGGGCCCGCGACGAGCAGTACTTC
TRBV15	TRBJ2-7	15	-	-	CATSRDAGTPYEQYF	TGTGCCACCAGCAGAGATGCGGGGACCCCCTACGAGCAGTACTTC
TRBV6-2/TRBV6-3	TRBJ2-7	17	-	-	CASSYDPGHQPSYEQYF	TGTGCCAGCAGTTACGACCCGGGACACCAACCTTCCTACGAGCAGTACTTC
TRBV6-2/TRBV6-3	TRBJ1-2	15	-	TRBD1	CASSLTGAANYGYTF	TGTGCCAGCAGTTTGACAGGGGCCGCAAACTATGGCTACACCTTC
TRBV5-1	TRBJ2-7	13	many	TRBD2	CASSVAAGGEQYF	TGCGCCAGCAGCGTGGCAGCGGGGGGCGAGCAGTACTTC
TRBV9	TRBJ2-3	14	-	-	CASSIGSRTDTQYF	TGTGCCAGCAGCATCGGGTCCCGCACAGATACGCAGTATTTT
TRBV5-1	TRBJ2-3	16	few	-	CASSYGLPWGPDTQYF	TGCGCCAGCAGCTACGGACTGCCTTGGGGACCAGATACGCAGTATTTT
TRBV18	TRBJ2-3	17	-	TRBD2	CASSPPSAGGPADTQYF	TGTGCCAGCTCACCACCTTCGGCGGGAGGGCCTGCAGATACGCAGTATTTT
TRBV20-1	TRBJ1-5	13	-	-	CSASPTLNQPQHF	TGCAGTGCTAGCCCGACCCTCAATCAGCCCCAGCATTTT
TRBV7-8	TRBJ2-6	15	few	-	CASSPKETGYNVLTF	TGTGCCAGCAGCCCTAAGGAGACAGGTTACAACGTCCTGACTTTC
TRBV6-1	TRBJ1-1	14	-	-	CASSVHLEGTEAFF	TGTGCCAGCAGTGTCCACCTGGAGGGCACTGAAGCTTTCTTT
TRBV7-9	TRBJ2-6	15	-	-	CASSYSVPGANVLTF	TGTGCCAGCAGCTACAGTGTACCTGGGGCCAACGTCCTGACTTTC
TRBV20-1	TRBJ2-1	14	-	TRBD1	CSARRQGADNEQFF	TGCAGTGCTAGGCGCCAGGGGGCCGACAATGAGCAGTTCTTC
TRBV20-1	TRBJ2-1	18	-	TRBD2	CSARVGKGTRTSGYEQFF	TGCAGTGCTAGAGTAGGGAAGGGAACGCGGACTAGCGGCTATGAGCAGTTCTTC
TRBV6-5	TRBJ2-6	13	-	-	CAIRSSGANVLTF	TGTGCCATCCGGAGCTCTGGGGCCAACGTCCTGACTTTC